This T cell receptor beta chain was identified in a study of OX40 agonist ivuxolimab in advanced cancers. Using immunoSEQ multiplex PCR, the repertoire was profiled, and TCRdb retains in-frame clones only, with some absent. The data contain some 83,000 clones, around 86% of them singletons. V lost 10 bases and J lost 2, with 17 bases in between. There are 14 residues in the CDR3. The V gene's germline CDR1 is ENHRY and CDR2 SYGVKD. Patients had blood sampled at baseline and again on cycle 4 day 1 and cycle 7 day 1. The sequenced sample was CD4+ or CD8+ T cells sorted from blood, obtained in a trial of the OX40 agonist ivuxolimab. This receptor was identified in an adult with an advanced solid tumor such as melanoma, head and neck, liver or kidney cancer. The V and J genes are TRBV10-3 and TRBJ1-2, with D perhaps matching TRBD1 (5 bases). This CDR3 is CATRLGAQNYGYTF. The CDR3 nucleotides read TGTGCCACCCGTCTCGGGGCCCAAAACTATGGCTACACCTTC.